This entry lists 13 T cell receptor beta chains sequenced from one sample in a study of shared clonotypes between healthy human individuals. Method: immunoSEQ multiplex PCR; TCRdb's copy keeps in-frame clones and lacks some. The sample has 950,000 to 1,200,000 clones; approximately 80% are singletons. Material: memory CD4+ T cells from PBMCs. Subset noted: CD45RA-negative fraction. Every receptor here comes from a man in his late teens or twenties in good health. Some clones in this sample may be carry-over from other donors' samples.

This clone is a singleton in its sample. V is TRBV5-1 and J is TRBJ1-3, with 7 bases identical to TRBD1. J was trimmed by 8 bases and V by 0 bases; bases with no gene match: 8. This CDR3 spans 15 amino acids. The germline V gene encodes CDR1 SGHRS and CDR2 YFSETQ. The CDR3 region has the DNA TGCGCCAGCAGCTTGGACGGGGCTCAGGGGGACACCATATATTTT. Its protein is CASSLDGAQGDTIYF.

The V call is TRBV12-1, the J call TRBJ1-1. TRBV12-1 is noted as a pseudogene. The CDR3 has 16 amino acids. The CDR3 DNA sequence: TGTGCCAGCAGCTTTGGCTTCGTCGGTTGGGACTGCGAAGCTTTCTTT. As protein: CASSFGFVGWDCEAFF.

V gene TRBV5-1 combines with J gene TRBJ2-1; D is perhaps TRBD1 or TRBD2 (5 bases each). Deletions cut 4 bases from V and 13 bases from J, with 15 bases between. Germline CDR1 reads SGHRS; CDR2 reads YFSETQ. CDR3 length: 12 residues. The CDR3 DNA reads as TGCGCCAGCAGCACCGGGGACCAGCCACAGTTCTTC. Translated, it gives CASSTGDQPQFF.

A remark on this clone: Other nucleotide sequences from this sample produce the same CDR3. V is TRBV28 and J is TRBJ2-7, with 7 bases matching TRBD2. Germline assignment: CDR1 MDHEN and CDR2 SYDVKM. The CDR3 has 14 residues. With V trimmed by 5 bases and J by 0 bases, 4 bases remained unmatched. The CDR3 DNA reads as TGTGCCAGCAGTCTGGGGGGGAGCTCCTACGAGCAGTACTTC. Protein product: CASSLGGSSYEQYF.

V and J are TRBV5-1 and TRBJ2-5; 8 bases line up with TRBD1. Germline V gene sequence: CDR1 SGHRS, CDR2 YFSETQ. J was trimmed by 6 bases and V by 3 bases; bases with no gene match: 7. The CDR3 is 14 amino acids. The DNA of the CDR3 is TGCGCCAGCAGCTCCGGACAGGGACGACAGACCCAGTACTTC. Amino acid sequence: CASSSGQGRQTQYF.

Of note for this clone: The same CDR3 arises from other DNA sequences in this sample as well. The chain employs TRBV28 and TRBJ1-3, with 9 bases matching TRBD1. Germline CDR1 and CDR2: MDHEN and SYDVKM. V lost 6 bases to trimming and J lost 3 bases; unmatched junction nucleotides: 3. The CDR3 length is 14 residues. The CDR3 loop reads CASRPGQGGNTIYF. The DNA for the CDR3 is TGTGCCAGCAGACCGGGACAGGGTGGAAACACCATATATTTT.

The genes are TRBV7-2 and TRBJ2-1; D gene ambiguous. Germline lookup yields CDR1 SGHTA and CDR2 FQGNSA. V dropped 0 bases and J dropped 6 bases, with 12 bases sitting between them. This CDR3 has 15 residues. This CDR3 is CASSLAGPRANEQFF. The CDR3 bases are TGTGCCAGCAGCTTAGCCGGGCCAAGGGCCAATGAGCAGTTCTTC.

This chain connects TRBV27 to TRBJ2-7; D perhaps matches TRBD1 (6 bases). V lost 7 bases and J lost 2, with 12 bases in between. CDR1 and CDR2 from the germline V gene are MNHEY and SMNVEV (reference sequence). There are 13 residues in the CDR3. The CDR3 is CASIGRGPYEQYF. The CDR3 DNA reads TGTGCCAGCATCGGCAGGGGACCCTACGAGCAGTACTTC.

A note on this clone: A far larger clone differs by one base, so this is likely a read error. V usage is TRBV30 and J usage is TRBJ2-1; no clear D. Trimming removed 1 base from V and 8 bases from J, with 9 bases in between. The CDR3 contains 12 residues. CDR1 and CDR2 from the germline V gene are GTSNPN and SVGIG (reference sequence). For the CDR3, the DNA is TGTGCCTGGAGTGACACGAGCCATGAGCAGTTCTTC. Translated, it gives CAWSDTSHEQFF.

The gene calls are TRBV9 and TRBJ2-3, with no clear D. The CDR3 is 16 residues long. In germline, CDR1 is SGDLS, CDR2 YYNGEE. Trimming took 0 bases from V and 2 from J, leaving 13 bases between them. This chain's CDR3 is CASSVGSAGNTDTQYF. Here the CDR3 DNA reads TGTGCCAGCAGCGTAGGCTCGGCAGGTAACACAGATACGCAGTATTTT. Variable domain in full (rest from reference TRBV9 and TRBJ2-3): DSGVTQTPKHLITATGQRVTLRCSPRSGDLSVYWYQQSLDQGLQFLIQYYNGEERAKGNILERFSAQQFPDLHSELNLSSLELGDSALYFCASSVGSAGNTDTQYFGPGTRLTVL.

This clone appeared once. The chain uses TRBV9 and TRBJ2-1; D is perhaps TRBD1 (5 bases). Looked up from germline, CDR1 is SGDLS and CDR2 is YYNGEE. There are 15 residues in the CDR3. Trimming removed 0 bases at V and 0 bases at J, with 7 bases between. DNA for the CDR3: TGTGCCAGCAGCGTAGTTGGGGCCTCCTACAATGAGCAGTTCTTC. It yields the protein CASSVVGASYNEQFF.

There are a few counts of this clone. The chain combines TRBV11-2 with TRBJ2-7; D possibly corresponds to TRBD2 (5 bases). V shed 1 base and J shed 7 bases, with 14 bases lying between them. The CDR3 sequence is 14 residues long. Germline CDR1 SGHAT, CDR2 FQNNGV. In nucleotides, the CDR3 is TGTGCCAGCAGCTTAGTGGTAGCGACGGGTGAGCAGTACTTC. It is translated as CASSLVVATGEQYF.

This sequence joins TRBV14 and TRBJ2-7; D could derive from TRBD1 or TRBD2 (5 bases each). The CDR3 consists of 16 residues. Per germline, CDR1 SGHDN and CDR2 FVKESK. Trimming removed 1 base from V and 2 bases from J, with 15 bases in between. The CDR3 DNA reads TGTGCCAGCAGCCAAGTATCTTTGGGACGCGCCTACGAGCAGTACTTC. Translated, it gives CASSQVSLGRAYEQYF. Filled out from reference TRBV14 and TRBJ2-7, the complete variable domain reads EAGVTQFPSHSVIEKGQTVTLRCDPISGHDNLYWYRRVMGKEIKFLLHFVKESKQDESGMPNNRFLAERTGGTYSTLKVQPAELEDSGVYFCASSQVSLGRAYEQYFGPGTRLTVT.